These 29 T cell receptor beta chains were sequenced from one sample in a study of blood T cell repertoires in COVID-19. Clones were read by immunoSEQ multiplex PCR, and TCRdb kept only the in-frame ones, dropping some. The table includes about 120,000 clones, approximately 90% detected once. Sequenced: peripheral blood. The receptors here all came from a human donor with acute or convalescent COVID-19. The donor label of this sample is uncertain.

The rearrangement uses TRBV7-9 and TRBJ2-1; 9 nucleotides agree with TRBD2. The V gene end was trimmed by 5 bases and the J gene end by 7 bases; junction bases not matched to a gene: 12. Germline V gene sequence: CDR1 SEHNR, CDR2 FQNEAQ (reference sequence). The CDR3 covers 16 residues. This CDR3 reads CASSPAGAGGINEQFF. The DNA of the CDR3 is TGTGCCAGCAGCCCCGCCGGGGCGGGGGGGATAAATGAGCAGTTCTTC.

This chain connects TRBV30 to TRBJ1-5; D gene uncertain. The V gene lost 0 bases and the J gene lost 2 bases, with 8 bases spanning the gap. Germline CDR1 and CDR2: GTSNPN and SVGIG (reference sequence). The CDR3 is 14 residues long. CDR3 in amino acids: CAWSVLGGNQPQHF. The DNA of the CDR3 is TGTGCCTGGAGTGTCCTTGGAGGCAATCAGCCCCAGCATTTT.

The chain carries TRBV6-5 and TRBJ2-7; D may be TRBD1 (6 bases). The CDR3 totals 15 residues. Trimming pared 5 bases from V and 3 bases from J, leaving 17 bases between. The V gene's germline CDR1 is MNHEY and CDR2 SVGAGI. CDR3 sequence reads: CASSTRAWGLYEQYF. Here the CDR3 DNA reads TGTGCCAGCAGTACCCGGGCGTGGGGGCTCTACGAGCAGTACTTC.

The V gene is TRBV27, the J gene TRBJ2-5; no firm D call. CDR3 size: 14 residues. Germline CDR1 MNHEY, CDR2 SMNVEV (reference sequence). The germline V and J ends were trimmed by 3 bases and 2 bases, with 10 bases remaining between them. The CDR3 loop is CASSLGTKQETQYF. The CDR3 coding sequence is TGTGCCAGCAGTTTGGGCACGAAACAAGAGACCCAGTACTTC.

The chain uses TRBV4-2 and TRBJ1-3, with D perhaps TRBD1 (5 bases). The germline V gene encodes CDR1 LGHNA and CDR2 YNFKEQ. Deletions cut 0 bases from V and 1 base from J, with 13 bases between. The CDR3 covers 17 residues. The CDR3 protein is CASSQDRIRGSGNTIYF. The CDR3 DNA follows: TGTGCCAGCAGCCAAGATCGTATTCGGGGGTCTGGAAACACCATATATTTT.

The chain recombines TRBV30 with TRBJ1-1; perhaps TRBD1 as D (5 bases). CDR1 is GTSNPN, CDR2 SVGIG, per germline (reference sequence). With 3 bases removed from V and 1 base from J, the gap between germline ends came to 9 bases. This CDR3 spans 13 amino acids. Written as DNA, the CDR3 is TGTGCCTGGAGCGACAGCGCGAACACTGAAGCTTTCTTT. As protein: CAWSDSANTEAFF.

V is TRBV28 and J is TRBJ2-7; TRBD1 aligns across 9 bases. The ends lost 5 bases at V and 5 bases at J; junction bases unmatched: 7. CDR3 size: 14 residues. Germline-derived CDR1 and CDR2 are MDHEN and SYDVKM. The CDR3 bases are TGTGCCAGCAGTCCGTGGACAGGGGCACACGAGCAGTACTTC. This sequence encodes CASSPWTGAHEQYF.

The CDR3: CASSDLKVRVGNTEAFF. The CDR3 DNA sequence: TGTGCCAGCAGTGACCTTAAAGTCCGGGTGGGTAACACTGAAGCTTTCTTT. The chain links TRBV6-4 to TRBJ1-1; no firm D call. The germline V gene has CDR1 MRHNA and CDR2 SNTAGT. V lost 2 bases and J lost 2, with 18 bases in between. This CDR3 spans 17 amino acids.

The chain uses TRBV5-1 and TRBJ2-7; 10 nucleotides align to TRBD1. The germline V gene encodes CDR1 SGHRS and CDR2 YFSETQ. This CDR3 is built from 14 residues. Trimming cost V 7 bases and J 0 bases; bases outside gene matches: 4. CDR3 protein: CASGQGVNSYEQYF. CDR3 bases: TGCGCCAGCGGACAGGGGGTTAACTCCTACGAGCAGTACTTC.

V usage is TRBV6-2 or TRBV6-3 and J usage is TRBJ1-1; D perhaps matches TRBD1 (5 bases). The CDR3 runs to 14 residues. The germline gives CDR1 MNHEY, CDR2 SVGEGT. Trimming pared 2 bases from V and 3 bases from J, leaving 10 bases between. CDR3 residues: CASSYRLGDTEAFF. The CDR3 region has the DNA TGTGCCAGCAGTTACAGGTTAGGGGACACTGAAGCTTTCTTT.

Turning to this clone: This CDR3 fails to terminate in the conserved phenylalanine or tryptophan, so it likely reflects a read error. The DNA is omitted, as the CDR3 cannot be located on it reliably, and the CDR3 follows TCRdb's listing. V gene TRBV30 combines with J gene TRBJ1-4. The CDR3 region is 11 residues in length, termini included. Germline values: CDR1 GTSNPN, CDR2 SVGIG (reference sequence). The CDR3 spells CAWSVGAVPLL.

The chain joins TRBV4-3 to TRBJ2-3; D perhaps matches TRBD2 (5 bases). The CDR3 sequence is 14 residues long. Germline loops: CDR1 LGHNA, CDR2 YSLEER. The ends were cut back, 8 bases at V and 1 base at J, with 13 bases in the middle. This CDR3 reads CASQRRVGTDTQYF. The DNA for the CDR3 is TGCGCCAGCCAGCGGCGGGTAGGCACAGATACGCAGTATTTT.

In DNA form, the CDR3 reads TGTGCCAGCAGTCGGATTAGAGGTGGCTACACCTTC. Its translation is CASSRIRGGYTF. The J gene is TRBJ1-2, the V gene TRBV28, with D unresolved. Germline V CDR1 and CDR2: MDHEN, SYDVKM. The CDR3 consists of 12 residues. V was pared by 5 bases and J by 7 bases, with 11 bases between.

This chain joins TRBV21-1 and TRBJ2-2; TRBD1 is the table's D call, not checked against the DNA. TRBV21-1 is termed a pseudogene. The CDR3 contains 13 residues. The CDR3 sequence: CASSGTGTGELFF. The DNA of the CDR3 is TGTGCCAGCAGCGGGACAGGAACCGGGGAGCTGTTTTTT.

This chain uses TRBV19 with TRBJ1-1; a possible D gene is TRBD1 (6 bases). Germline loops: CDR1 LNHDA, CDR2 SQIVND (reference sequence). Trimming shortened V by 10 bases and J by 0 bases, and 12 bases separated the two germline ends. This CDR3 comprises 13 residues. CDR3 protein: CATQTGMNTEAFF. The CDR3 nucleotides read TGTGCCACCCAGACAGGAATGAACACTGAAGCTTTCTTT.

The chain links TRBV24-1 to TRBJ2-1, with a weak D call TRBD1 (6 bases). The CDR3 length is 12 residues. CDR1 and CDR2 from the germline V gene are KGHDR and SFDVKD. V dropped 4 bases and J dropped 11 bases, with 11 bases sitting between them. For the CDR3, the DNA is TGTGCCACCAGTGAAAACAGGGATCAGCAGTTCTTC. Translation gives CATSENRDQQFF.

The chain combines TRBV5-1 with TRBJ2-1; 9 bases fit TRBD2. The CDR3 totals 16 residues. Germline-derived CDR1 and CDR2 are SGHRS and YFSETQ. The J segment lost 5 bases and the V segment lost 7 bases, leaving 13 bases of the junction unmatched. CDR3 nucleotides: TGCGCCAGCCAGGTCGTGGCTAGCGGGGCAAACAATGAGCAGTTCTTC. This gives the protein CASQVVASGANNEQFF.

The chain employs TRBV27 and TRBJ2-5; 11 bases are a match to TRBD1. The V segment lost 2 bases and the J segment 1 base; nucleotides outside the gene matches: 12. CDR1 is MNHEY, CDR2 SMNVEV, per germline (reference sequence). The CDR3 contains 19 residues. CDR3 bases: TGTGCCAGCAGTTTACGTCTTATGGGGACAGGGGGTTTCCAAGAGACCCAGTACTTC. Residues: CASSLRLMGTGGFQETQYF.

The rearrangement links TRBV6-1 to TRBJ1-6; D uncertain. This CDR3 is built from 13 residues. Between the trimmed V and J ends, which lost 3 bases and 10 bases, there was a span of 10 bases. The germline V gene encodes CDR1 MNHNS and CDR2 SASEGT. In nucleotides, the CDR3 is TGTGCCAGCAGTGACAGTTCCAGATCACCCCTCCACTTT. Translating gives CASSDSSRSPLHF.

V is TRBV5-5 and J is TRBJ1-1, with D hard to call. Germline V gene data show CDR1 as SGHKS and CDR2 as YYEKEE (reference sequence). This CDR3 contains 13 residues. Trimming removed 8 bases at V and 5 bases at J, with 16 bases between. CDR3 sequence: CASRVTQATEAFF. CDR3 in DNA: TGTGCCAGTAGAGTCACTCAAGCTACTGAAGCTTTCTTT.

The rearrangement uses TRBV28 and TRBJ1-1, with a tentative D call TRBD1 (6 bases). The V and J ends lost 7 bases and 0 bases respectively, with 12 bases between them. Germline CDR1 is MDHEN and CDR2 is SYDVKM. The CDR3 consists of 14 residues. CDR3 protein: CASNLGGMNTEAFF. CDR3 bases: TGTGCCAGCAACCTAGGGGGTATGAACACTGAAGCTTTCTTT.

The genes are TRBV4-2 and TRBJ1-3, with no clear D. Trimming took off 1 base at V and 2 bases at J, with 9 bases between the two ends. Looked up from germline, CDR1 is LGHNA and CDR2 is YNFKEQ. This CDR3 is 15 amino acids long. CDR3 region: CASSQGRVTGNTIYF. DNA for the CDR3: TGTGCCAGCAGCCAAGGGAGGGTGACTGGAAACACCATATATTTT.

The V call is TRBV5-5, the J call TRBJ2-7, with 7 bases that match TRBD1. V was pared by 3 bases and J by 1 base, with 4 bases of the junction left unmatched. The CDR3 is 14 amino acids. Germline-derived CDR1 and CDR2 are SGHKS and YYEKEE (reference sequence). CDR3: CASSSPGQSYEQYF. The CDR3 coding sequence is TGTGCCAGCAGCTCCCCGGGACAGTCCTACGAGCAGTACTTC.

This chain connects TRBV29-1 to TRBJ2-4, with 9 bases matching TRBD2. The ends lost 5 bases at V and 9 bases at J; junction bases unmatched: 8. Germline-derived CDR1 and CDR2 are SQVTM and ANQGSEA. The CDR3 covers 13 residues. CDR3 nucleotides: TGCAGCGTTTTGCGGGAGGGCCGAGGCATTCAGTACTTC. Translating gives CSVLREGRGIQYF.

This chain uses TRBV5-1 with TRBJ2-5; 8 positions agree with TRBD2. Trimming cost V 7 bases and J 1 base; bases outside gene matches: 3. Germline V lookup: CDR1 SGHRS, CDR2 YFSETQ. The CDR3 is made up of 13 amino acids. In nucleotides, the CDR3 is TGCGCCAGCTCGGGAGGGGGCCAAGAGACCCAGTACTTC. This gives the protein CASSGGGQETQYF.

V and J are TRBV6-2 or TRBV6-3 and TRBJ2-3; no clear D. Germline assignment: CDR1 MNHEY and CDR2 SVGEGT. Trimming took 3 bases from V and 0 from J, leaving 4 bases between them. The CDR3 consists of 13 residues. CDR3 coding DNA: TGTGCCAGCAGTTATCCTAGCACAGATACGCAGTATTTT. This sequence encodes CASSYPSTDTQYF.

V gene TRBV2 combines with J gene TRBJ1-4; 8 nucleotides match TRBD1. The CDR3 is made up of 15 amino acids. Germline loops: CDR1 SNHLY, CDR2 FYNNEI. V shed 3 bases, J shed 3 bases, and the junction held 3 bases outside the gene matches. The CDR3 here is CASSDRGLANEKLFF. The CDR3 DNA is TGTGCCAGCAGTGACAGGGGGCTAGCTAATGAAAAACTGTTTTTT.

The J gene is TRBJ2-2, the V gene TRBV6-6, with 8 bases lining up with TRBD2. Germline-derived CDR1 and CDR2 are MNHNY and SVGAGI (reference sequence). V lost 3 bases, J lost 6 bases, and 9 bases stayed unmatched. This CDR3 is 16 amino acids long. CDR3 sequence (DNA): TGTGCCAGCAGTTATCCGAGCGGGAGAGGGTCCGGGGAGCTGTTTTTT. Translation gives CASSYPSGRGSGELFF.

This chain connects TRBV4-1 to TRBJ2-7, with TRBD2 as a possible D gene (6 bases). Trimming took off 0 bases at V and 3 bases at J, with 21 bases between the two ends. The CDR3 has 18 residues. Germline CDR1 and CDR2: MGHRA and YSYEKL. CDR3 bases: TGCGCCAGCAGCCAAGAGAGTTGGGGATACGGAGCGGGCTACGAGCAGTACTTC. The encoded protein is CASSQESWGYGAGYEQYF.